The present TCR beta chain was sequenced within a study of siplizumab effects on memory and regulatory T cells (dated by TCRdb to between 2019 and 2020). Concerning the study at large: The effect of the anti-CD2 antibody siplizumab on alloreactive T-cell subsets was examined in allogeneic mixed lymphocyte reactions constructed from human PBMCs.

TCRbeta CDR3 sequencing was performed on sorted unstimulated T cells and on proliferating T cells recovered from mixed lymphocyte reactions. Fresh whole blood from around 10 HLA-typed healthy donors was used as the source from which PBMCs were isolated. On the study overall, not on this receptor specifically: Compared with memory T cells, unstimulated naive T cells appeared more diverse, and naive cells seemed to make a substantial contribution to the alloresponse. For roughly 75-97% of proliferating CD4+ or CD8+ clones, no naive or memory phenotype could be assigned. The cumulative frequency of alloreactive sequences that could be traced back to unstimulated CD4+ memory T cells was significantly reduced by siplizumab. In reactions with siplizumab, an average of approximately 69% of mappable alloreactive CD4+ clones were Treg-derived, compared with 25% to 30% in control reactions. Because sequences at frequencies below about 10^-5 were poorly captured, only a minor fraction of alloreactive clones could be mapped back to unstimulated subsets. The suppressive function of proliferating Tregs from siplizumab cultures was not functionally confirmed.

This clone was seen once. The specificity of this receptor is unknown. It has no much larger one-base neighbor in the sample; base qualities were not kept. The CDR3 measures 16 amino acids from cysteine to phenylalanine. The kept DNA is CDR3 alone, 48 bases in frame from the first base. Unmatched junction bases come to 7, with V trimmed by 2 bases and J by 2 bases. Via the germline V gene, CDR1 is SNHLY and CDR2 FYNNEI. The library was obtained by the immunoSEQ multiplex PCR assay. The deep sequencing platform assayed approximately 100,000 TCR templates per sample. Genomic DNA extracted from sorted T cells was used for TCRbeta CDR3 sequencing. Per the original workflow: Clonal analysis of TCRbeta CDR3 data was done in the R programming language. Comparing unstimulated samples against CFSE-low samples taken after the reaction was how alloreactive CD4+ and CD8+ clones were defined. By matching sequences to the repertoires of sorted unstimulated Treg and non-Treg cells, each alloreactive CD4+ clone was assigned a regulatory or non-regulatory origin. The immuneACCESS repertoire file appears here via TCRdb, limited to in-frame rearrangements. These files lack a portion of the clones; in checked studies, under half of the deficit traces to unresolved V genes, and the cause of the others is not known. The DNA was the basis for D and trimming; V, J and clone size are from that table. Present in this sample are some 81,000 clones, about 95% of which were seen just once. The ten most abundant clones make up roughly 18% of the sample.

This TCR was recovered from a human donor in good health. The chain uses TRBV2 and TRBJ2-7, with TRBD2 identical over 9 junction bases. Sequencing input: CD8+ T cells sorted from blood. In nucleotide form, the sequence is TGTGCCAGCAGTGAAATAGGGCGGGAGGGAGCCTACGAGCAGTACTTC. This encodes CASSEIGREGAYEQYF.